These 8 T cell receptor beta chains came from one sample sequenced in a study of T-cell reconstitution after alpha-beta-depleted transplantation in children. Unique molecular identifiers were used to barcode this TCRbeta library. TCRdb passed the PCR reads through MiXCR, listing each CDR3 protein once. Among about 900,000 distinct CDR3 sequences listed, roughly 29% were seen once. Here the sequenced sample was PBMCs, mostly from graft donor cells, taken 360 days after TCRalphabeta/CD19-depleted stem cell transplant. Receptor source: a boy under two years old who had a stem cell transplant for SCID, so the T cells may come from the graft donor.

The chain combines TRBV18 with TRBJ2-7; 9 bases agree with TRBD1. The trim removed 4 bases at V and 5 bases at J, leaving 9 bases unmatched. Germline CDR1 KGHSH, CDR2 LQKENI. This CDR3 is built from 15 residues. The CDR3 sequence is CASSQGQGIVDEQYF. In nucleotides, the CDR3 is TGTGCCAGCTCACAGGGACAGGGTATTGTAGACGAGCAGTACTTC.

The chain's CDR3 is CSARGEIGTYEQYF. The CDR3 nucleotides read TGCAGTGCTAGAGGGGAAATAGGGACCTACGAGCAGTACTTC. The rearrangement joins TRBV20-1 to TRBJ2-7; D gene unclear. The V gene's germline CDR1 is DFQATT and CDR2 SNEGSKA (reference sequence). This CDR3 is 14 amino acids long. Deletions cut 1 base from V and 2 bases from J, with 12 bases between.

This clonotype was counted a single time. The chain is built from TRBV2 and TRBJ2-6; D not certain. V was pared by 1 base and J by 0 bases, with 16 bases between. Germline assignment: CDR1 SNHLY and CDR2 FYNNEI. CDR3 length: 19 residues. CDR3 DNA sequence: TGTGCCAGCAGTGAAGGCCGGATTCTAGGCTTCTCTGGGGCCAACGTCCTGACTTTC. Its protein product is CASSEGRILGFSGANVLTF.

There are a few counts of this clonotype. The chain uses TRBV27 and TRBJ1-1; perhaps TRBD1 as D (6 bases). CDR3 length: 15 amino acids. Per the germline V gene, CDR1 is MNHEY and CDR2 is SMNVEV (reference sequence). Trimming took 6 bases from V and 4 from J, leaving 18 bases between them. In DNA, the CDR3 is TGTGCCAGCAGGGCCCGGACAGTCTGGCCCACTGAAGCTTTCTTT. Protein sequence: CASRARTVWPTEAFF.

The V call is TRBV2, the J call TRBJ1-1; 7 bases line up with TRBD1. Germline lookup yields CDR1 SNHLY and CDR2 FYNNEI. Losses at the gene ends were 5 bases for V and 3 bases for J; bases not matched to a gene: 6. The CDR3 is 14 amino acids. CDR3 in DNA: TGTGCCAGCAGTACCGGGACAGTGCACACTGAAGCTTTCTTT. Its protein is CASSTGTVHTEAFF. Full variable domain (remainder filled in from reference TRBV2 and TRBJ1-1): EPEVTQTPSHQVTQMGQEVILRCVPISNHLYFYWYRQILGQKVEFLVSFYNNEISEKSEIFDDQFSVERPDGSNFTLKIRSTKLEDSAMYFCASSTGTVHTEAFFGQGTRLTVV.

This sequence joins TRBV2 and TRBJ2-7; the match to TRBD1 covers 7 bases. V gave up 4 bases and J gave up 2 bases; unmatched junction bases: 5. This CDR3 region has 14 residues. Germline assignment: CDR1 SNHLY and CDR2 FYNNEI. The CDR3 loop is CASSAGQQTYEQYF. The CDR3 DNA follows: TGTGCCAGCAGTGCGGGACAGCAGACCTACGAGCAGTACTTC.

This clonotype was recorded once. The chain combines TRBV7-3 with TRBJ2-5; D gene uncertain. The ends were cut back, 5 bases at V and 5 bases at J, with 12 bases in the middle. The germline V gene encodes CDR1 SGHTA and CDR2 FQGTGA. CDR3 length: 13 residues. The DNA of the CDR3 is TGTGCCAGCAGCCTCTATTTCGAGGAGACCCAGTACTTC. Translating gives CASSLYFEETQYF.

The chain combines TRBV13 with TRBJ1-1; no reliable D call. The CDR3 loop spans 14 amino acids. Germline CDR1 and CDR2: PRHDT and FYEKMQ (reference sequence). V lost 1 base to trimming and J lost 7 bases, with 13 bases between them. This chain's CDR3 is CASSLEGLLSEAFF. The DNA for the CDR3 is TGTGCCAGCAGCTTAGAGGGCCTACTGAGTGAAGCTTTCTTT.